Each of the 20 T cell receptor beta chains below was sequenced from the same sample in a study. MiXCR, applied by TCRdb to the 5' RACE reads, yields one record per CDR3 protein. Among over 55,000 distinct CDR3 sequences listed, around 26% were seen once. The source material was tumor-infiltrating memory CD4+ T cells sorted from the breast tumor. Subset given: memory CD4+ T cells, CD4+CD45RO+CD25-. These receptor sequences come from a female donor with breast cancer.

This rearrangement joins TRBV20-1 to TRBJ1-5; TRBD1 might be the D (5 bases). The CDR3 length is 15 residues. Trimming took off 0 bases at V and 4 bases at J, with 13 bases between the two ends. CDR1 is DFQATT and CDR2 is SNEGSKA in the germline V gene (reference sequence). The CDR3 loop reads CSARERQGGNQPQHF. CDR3 in DNA: TGCAGTGCTAGAGAACGTCAGGGCGGTAATCAGCCCCAGCATTTT.

V usage is TRBV7-9 and J usage is TRBJ1-1, with unresolved D. V dropped 6 bases and J dropped 5 bases, with 19 bases sitting between them. There are 15 residues in the CDR3. Germline loops: CDR1 SEHNR, CDR2 FQNEAQ (reference sequence). The chain's CDR3 is CASRSRKTLGTEAFF. DNA for the CDR3: TGTGCCAGCAGGTCCCGGAAAACGCTAGGTACTGAAGCTTTCTTT. Supplemented by reference TRBV7-9 and TRBJ1-1, the full variable domain reads DTGVSQNPRHKITKRGQNVTFRCDPISEHNRLYWYRQTLGQGPEFLTYFQNEAQLEKSRLLSDRFSAERPKGSFSTLEIQRTEQGDSAMYLCASRSRKTLGTEAFFGQGTRLTVV.

In this sample, this clonotype turned up a few times. The genes are TRBV6-5 and TRBJ1-1, with no clear D. Germline V gene lookup returns CDR1 MNHEY and CDR2 SVGAGI. The CDR3 has 13 amino acids. Trimming left V 6 bases short and J 4 bases short, with 12 bases between. For the CDR3, the DNA is TGTGCCAGCAGGGTGCAAGGAAGCACTGAAGCTTTCTTT. Residues: CASRVQGSTEAFF.

A few counts support this clonotype. The gene calls are TRBV3-1 and TRBJ2-7; 10 positions agree with TRBD1. The CDR3 runs to 16 residues. The germline V gene has CDR1 LGHDT and CDR2 YNNKEL (reference sequence). Trimming at V came to 1 base and at J to 2 bases, leaving 5 bases not matched to a gene. CDR3 nucleotide sequence: TGTGCCAGCAGCCAAGTCCCCGGGACAGGGGCCTACGAGCAGTACTTC. Its protein product is CASSQVPGTGAYEQYF.

The V and J genes are TRBV28 and TRBJ2-3; no firm D call. CDR1 and CDR2 from the germline V gene are MDHEN and SYDVKM. This CDR3 has 14 residues. V lost 10 bases and J 2 bases, leaving 16 bases between the germline ends. CDR3 nucleotide sequence: TGTGCCACCCGGACCGGAGCATCCACAGATACGCAGTATTTT. The encoded protein is CATRTGASTDTQYF.

This clonotype was found a few times. This rearrangement joins TRBV7-9 to TRBJ1-5; tentative D call: TRBD1 (6 bases). This CDR3 spans 14 amino acids. The V end lost 3 bases, the J end lost 6 bases, and 12 bases lay between the germline ends. Germline assignment: CDR1 SEHNR and CDR2 FQNEAQ (reference sequence). CDR3 loop: CASSLQGRGQPQHF. DNA of the CDR3: TGTGCCAGCAGCTTGCAGGGGCGCGGTCAGCCCCAGCATTTT.

This rearrangement joins TRBV27 to TRBJ1-1, with D unresolved. This CDR3 region has 13 residues. V was trimmed by 0 bases and J by 4 bases, leaving 6 bases between them. Per the germline V gene, CDR1 is MNHEY and CDR2 is SMNVEV (reference sequence). CDR3 residues: CASSLSGFTEAFF. The CDR3 DNA reads as TGTGCCAGCAGTTTATCAGGGTTCACTGAAGCTTTCTTT.

V usage is TRBV7-3 and J usage is TRBJ1-1; 8 positions agree with TRBD1. V lost 5 bases and J lost 4; bases outside the gene matches: 6. Germline lookup yields CDR1 SGHTA and CDR2 FQGTGA. The CDR3 length is 14 residues. The CDR3 region has the DNA TGTGCCAGCAGCCCGACAGGGGAGGGCACTGAAGCTTTCTTT. It encodes CASSPTGEGTEAFF.

The chain recombines TRBV11-3 with TRBJ2-5; tentatively, D is TRBD2 (5 bases). V was shortened by 1 base and J by 2 bases, with 11 bases between the two germline ends. CDR1 is SGHNT, CDR2 YENEEA, per germline. The CDR3 consists of 15 residues. The chain's CDR3 is CASSLGRATQETQYF. CDR3 sequence (DNA): TGTGCCAGCAGCTTAGGGCGGGCCACACAAGAGACCCAGTACTTC.

The rearrangement joins TRBV20-1 to TRBJ1-2, with a weak D call TRBD1 (5 bases). V gave up 3 bases and J gave up 8 bases, with 13 bases separating them. CDR1 DFQATT and CDR2 SNEGSKA come from the germline V gene (reference sequence). The CDR3 spans 12 residues. CDR3 loop: CSASRAGGGYTF. DNA for the CDR3: TGCAGTGCTAGCCGCGCCGGGGGAGGCTACACCTTC.

The chain uses TRBV7-9 and TRBJ2-7; 10 positions agree with TRBD2. CDR3 length: 17 amino acids. Germline assignment: CDR1 SEHNR and CDR2 FQNEAQ (reference sequence). V lost 5 bases, J lost 2 bases, and 12 bases stayed unmatched. The chain's CDR3 is CASSAASGSGLPYEQYF. Written as DNA, the CDR3 is TGTGCCAGCAGCGCAGCTAGCGGGAGTGGGCTCCCCTACGAGCAGTACTTC.

This clonotype came up a few times. V usage is TRBV13 and J usage is TRBJ2-3, with a weak D call TRBD2 (6 bases). There are 16 residues in the CDR3. Germline V gene lookup returns CDR1 PRHDT and CDR2 FYEKMQ (reference sequence). With 5 bases removed from V and 5 bases from J, the gap between germline ends came to 20 bases. The CDR3 DNA reads as TGTGCCAGCAGCCTACCTCGGGGTAGCGGACTAGATACGCAGTATTTT. Residues: CASSLPRGSGLDTQYF.

The chain couples TRBV9 to TRBJ2-7; D may be TRBD1 or TRBD2 (5 bases each). Germline V CDR1 and CDR2: SGDLS, YYNGEE. The V end lost 2 bases, the J end lost 5 bases, and 17 bases lay between the germline ends. This CDR3 has 15 residues. CDR3 nucleotide sequence: TGTGCCAGCAGCGTTTTCTCGGGGCATTCGGACGAGCAGTACTTC. Translated, it gives CASSVFSGHSDEQYF.

The sample holds one count of this clonotype. The chain links TRBV6-1 to TRBJ1-5; D ambiguous. The CDR3 is 13 residues long. Germline V gene lookup returns CDR1 MNHNS and CDR2 SASEGT. Trimming shortened V by 3 bases and J by 1 base, and 4 bases separated the two germline ends. The CDR3 DNA sequence: TGTGCCAGCAGTGATCGCAGCAATCAGCCCCAGCATTTT. As protein: CASSDRSNQPQHF.

The V gene is TRBV28, the J gene TRBJ1-1; D not resolved. Germline V gives CDR1 MDHEN, CDR2 SYDVKM. CDR3 size: 10 residues. Trimming removed 6 bases at V and 12 bases at J, with 11 bases between. CDR3 bases: TGTGCCAGCAGAGGACGGGAATCTTTCTTT. Protein sequence: CASRGRESFF.

The sample holds a few counts of this clonotype. The junction and the germline gene differ at one end; a read error may be behind it. The chain joins TRBV7-7 to TRBJ2-2; D may be TRBD2 (5 bases). CDR3 size: 16 residues. Germline CDR1 and CDR2: SSHAT and FNYEAQ (reference sequence). CDR3 sequence reads: CASSLARVANAGELFF. In nucleotides, the CDR3 is TGTGCTAGCAGCTTAGCGAGGGTGGCGAACGCCGGGGAGCTGTTTTTT.

This clonotype was observed a handful of times. The rearrangement uses TRBV5-1 and TRBJ2-1, with D tentatively TRBD1 (6 bases). Germline CDR1 reads SGHRS; CDR2 reads YFSETQ. The CDR3 totals 19 residues. Trimming removed 4 bases from V and 0 bases from J, with 23 bases in between. CDR3 sequence: CASSPQWQGRIGSYNEQFF. The CDR3 DNA reads as TGCGCCAGCAGCCCCCAGTGGCAGGGGCGTATCGGCTCCTACAATGAGCAGTTCTTC.

The V call is TRBV12-3 or TRBV12-4, the J call TRBJ1-5; no firm D call. V was cut by 6 bases and J by 3 bases, with 15 bases left in between. This CDR3 comprises 15 residues. CDR3 amino acids: CASSTDNSHNQPQHF. The DNA of the CDR3 is TGTGCCAGCAGCACTGACAACTCCCACAATCAGCCCCAGCATTTT.

This rearrangement joins TRBV7-9 to TRBJ2-2; 8 bases agree with TRBD2. The V gene end was trimmed by 2 bases and the J gene end by 2 bases; junction bases not matched to a gene: 1. The CDR3 consists of 15 residues. Germline V gene data show CDR1 as SEHNR and CDR2 as FQNEAQ (reference sequence). The DNA of the CDR3 is TGTGCCAGCAGCTTAACTAGCGGAAACACCGGGGAGCTGTTTTTT. This sequence encodes CASSLTSGNTGELFF. The full variable domain, its missing parts supplied by reference TRBV7-9 and TRBJ2-2, is DTGVSQNPRHKITKRGQNVTFRCDPISEHNRLYWYRQTLGQGPEFLTYFQNEAQLEKSRLLSDRFSAERPKGSFSTLEIQRTEQGDSAMYLCASSLTSGNTGELFFGEGSRLTVL.

The chain employs TRBV7-2 and TRBJ2-7; D ambiguous. The length of the CDR3 is 12 residues. Germline CDR1 is SGHTA and CDR2 is FQGNSA. Trimming cost V 5 bases and J 4 bases, with 9 bases left between them. The CDR3: CASSPDRYEQYF. In nucleotides, the CDR3 is TGTGCCAGCAGCCCGGACCGATACGAGCAGTACTTC.